One sample yielded the 12 T cell receptor beta chains listed below, sequenced in a study of shared clonotypes between healthy human individuals. Generated by immunoSEQ multiplex PCR, the TCRdb table keeps only in-frame clones and is missing some. This sample has around 980,000 clones; roughly 74% occur once, and the top ten carry roughly 0.55%. Material for sequencing was memory CD4+ T cells from PBMCs. Documented subset: CD45RA-negative fraction. These receptors originate from a man aged 18 to 29 in good health. Some clones in this sample may be carry-over from other donors' samples.

The chain employs TRBV29-1 and TRBJ2-5; D not resolved. The V gene lost 4 bases and the J gene lost 1 base, with 10 bases spanning the gap. The CDR3 runs to 13 residues. CDR1 is SQVTM, CDR2 ANQGSEA, per germline. CDR3 residues: CSVVGQLQETQYF. The CDR3 region has the DNA TGCAGCGTTGTCGGGCAGCTCCAAGAGACCCAGTACTTC.

The rearrangement links TRBV5-6 to TRBJ2-3; TRBD2 aligns across 7 bases. Germline-derived CDR1 and CDR2 are SGHDT and YYEEEE. V was clipped by 3 bases and J by 0 bases; unmatched bases: 4. The CDR3 has 15 amino acids. CDR3 sequence (DNA): TGTGCCAGCAGCTCGCTAGCGGCTAGCACAGATACGCAGTATTTT. Protein product: CASSSLAASTDTQYF.

As to this clone: Being one base from a much bigger clone, this may be a read error. The sample carries other DNA sequences with the same CDR3. The chain combines TRBV10-3 with TRBJ2-3, with D perhaps assigned TRBD1 or TRBD2 (6 bases each). The CDR3 covers 13 residues. Germline assignment: CDR1 ENHRY and CDR2 SYGVKD. CDR3 nucleotides: TGTGCTATCAGTAGGGGGGCCACAGATACGCAGTATTTT. It yields the protein CAISRGATDTQYF.

V and J are TRBV9 and TRBJ2-4, with D perhaps TRBD1 (8 bases). The CDR3 loop spans 18 amino acids. Germline lookup yields CDR1 SGDLS and CDR2 YYNGEE. V gave up 4 bases and J gave up 2 bases, with 22 bases separating them. Here the CDR3 DNA reads TGTGCCAGCAGCTCCGAACAGGGGGGGAATCCCTCCAAAAACATTCAGTACTTC. Protein product: CASSSEQGGNPSKNIQYF.

V is TRBV18 and J is TRBJ2-2; 7 bases agree with TRBD1. The trim removed 4 bases at V and 5 bases at J, leaving 4 bases unmatched. The germline V gene encodes CDR1 KGHSH and CDR2 LQKENI. CDR3 length equals 14 residues. The CDR3 here is CASSQGALTGELFF. The CDR3, as DNA: TGTGCCAGCTCACAGGGGGCATTGACCGGGGAGCTGTTTTTT.

This chain connects TRBV5-6 to TRBJ1-6; 10 nucleotides align to TRBD1. The junction had 0 bases not matched to a gene; V was cut back by 0 bases and J by 6 bases. Germline CDR1 and CDR2: SGHDT and YYEEEE. The CDR3 totals 15 residues. CDR3 DNA sequence: TGTGCCAGCAGCTTGGGGGACAGGGGTAATTCACCCCTCCACTTT. Translated, it gives CASSLGDRGNSPLHF.

The chain has TRBV15 and TRBJ1-2; D gene uncertain. This CDR3 contains 14 residues. CDR1 is LNHNV and CDR2 is YYDKDF in the germline V gene (reference sequence). Between the trimmed V and J ends, which lost 2 bases and 0 bases, there was a span of 7 bases. The CDR3 DNA is TGTGCCACCAGCAGACAACGGTCTAACTATGGCTACACCTTC. Translation: CATSRQRSNYGYTF.

This chain connects TRBV5-4 to TRBJ2-7, with 8 bases identical to TRBD2. V trimming: 1 base; J trimming: 6 bases; junction bases outside the gene matches: 9. The CDR3 is 15 residues long. Germline CDR1 reads SGHNT; CDR2 reads YYREEE (reference sequence). The CDR3 sequence is CASSLYGGRLSEQYF. CDR3 coding DNA: TGTGCCAGCAGCTTGTACGGCGGGAGGTTATCCGAGCAGTACTTC.

A word on this clone: A much more abundant neighbour one base away suggests this may be a read error. V is TRBV30 and J is TRBJ2-1, with TRBD2 matching 13 bases. With V trimmed by 3 bases and J by 8 bases, 1 base remained unmatched. Germline V gene sequence: CDR1 GTSNPN, CDR2 SVGIG (reference sequence). This CDR3 has 13 amino acids. CDR3 residues: CAWRGLAGHEQFF. The CDR3 DNA sequence: TGTGCCTGGAGGGGACTAGCGGGGCATGAGCAGTTCTTC.

The rearrangement joins TRBV28 to TRBJ2-7, with D hard to call. The germline V and J ends were trimmed by 7 bases and 7 bases, with 17 bases remaining between them. Germline lookup yields CDR1 MDHEN and CDR2 SYDVKM. This CDR3 comprises 13 residues. This CDR3 reads CASTLDTPREQYF. CDR3 DNA sequence: TGTGCCAGCACTCTAGACACCCCGCGTGAGCAGTACTTC.

The chain recombines TRBV6-6 with TRBJ1-1; maybe TRBD1 (5 bases). The ends were cut back, 7 bases at V and 3 bases at J, with 12 bases in the middle. Germline assignment: CDR1 MNHNY and CDR2 SVGAGI (reference sequence). The CDR3 sequence is 13 residues long. CDR3 nucleotide sequence: TGTGCCAGCACCTGGGACGGCGACACTGAAGCTTTCTTT. This sequence encodes CASTWDGDTEAFF.

The chain links TRBV5-4 to TRBJ2-5; tentatively, D is TRBD1 (6 bases). There are 14 residues in the CDR3. The germline CDR1 and CDR2 sequences are SGHNT and YYREEE (reference sequence). V dropped 4 bases and J dropped 6 bases, with 16 bases sitting between them. CDR3 residues: CASSIPHGGQTQYF. In nucleotides, the CDR3 is TGTGCCAGCAGCATACCGCATGGGGGCCAGACCCAGTACTTC.